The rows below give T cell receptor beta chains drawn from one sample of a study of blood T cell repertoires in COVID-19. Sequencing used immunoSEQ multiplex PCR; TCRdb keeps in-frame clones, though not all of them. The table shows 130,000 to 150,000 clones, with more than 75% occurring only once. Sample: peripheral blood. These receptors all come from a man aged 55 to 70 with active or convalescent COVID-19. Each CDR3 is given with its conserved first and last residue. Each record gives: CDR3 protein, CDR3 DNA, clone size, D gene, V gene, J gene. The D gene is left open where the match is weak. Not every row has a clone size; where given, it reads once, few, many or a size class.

CDR3aa: CASSQGPSGSGGELFF
CDR3nt: TGTGCCAGCAGCCAAGGGCCTAGCGGGAGTGGCGGGGAGCTGTTTTTT
abundance: NA
d_gene: TRBD2
v_gene: TRBV3-1/TRBV3-2
j_gene: TRBJ2-2

CDR3aa: CASSPTSGTDTGELFF
CDR3nt: TGTGCCAGCTCACCGACTAGCGGGACAGACACCGGGGAGCTGTTTTTT
abundance: NA
d_gene: TRBD2
v_gene: TRBV18
j_gene: TRBJ2-2

CDR3aa: CASASGSENEQFF
CDR3nt: TGCGCCAGCGCTAGCGGGAGTGAGAATGAGCAGTTCTTC
abundance: NA
d_gene: TRBD2
v_gene: TRBV4-1
j_gene: TRBJ2-1

CDR3aa: CASIRGDLNSYEQYF
CDR3nt: TGTGCCAGCATCCGCGGGGACCTGAACTCCTACGAGCAGTACTTC
abundance: once
d_gene: NA
v_gene: TRBV5-6
j_gene: TRBJ2-7

CDR3aa: CASRPGGVGNSPLHF
CDR3nt: TGTGCCAGCAGGCCAGGAGGGGTGGGCAATTCACCCCTCCACTTT
abundance: NA
d_gene: NA
v_gene: TRBV27
j_gene: TRBJ1-6

CDR3aa: CASSSWTSGSDEQYF
CDR3nt: TGTGCCAGCAGCTCTTGGACTAGCGGGAGTGACGAGCAGTACTTC
abundance: few
d_gene: TRBD2
v_gene: TRBV11-2
j_gene: TRBJ2-7

CDR3aa: CASSSPGLGSDTQYF
CDR3nt: TGTGCCAGCAGCTCTCCGGGACTAGGATCAGATACGCAGTATTTT
abundance: NA
d_gene: TRBD2
v_gene: TRBV5-6
j_gene: TRBJ2-3

CDR3aa: CASSYQETQYF
CDR3nt: TGTGCCAGCTCCTACCAAGAGACCCAGTACTTC
abundance: NA
d_gene: NA
v_gene: TRBV2
j_gene: TRBJ2-5

CDR3aa: CASSLNQPQHF
CDR3nt: TGTGCCAGCAGCCTCAATCAGCCCCAGCATTTT
abundance: NA
d_gene: NA
v_gene: TRBV9
j_gene: TRBJ1-5

CDR3aa: CASSKVFRGRGTDTQYF
CDR3nt: TGTGCCAGCAGCAAAGTGTTTAGGGGCAGAGGCACAGATACGCAGTATTTT
abundance: NA
d_gene: NA
v_gene: TRBV21-1
j_gene: TRBJ2-3

CDR3aa: CASSSPGQGPLNTEAFF
CDR3nt: TGTGCCAGCAGCTCCCCGGGACAGGGGCCTCTGAACACTGAAGCTTTCTTT
abundance: NA
d_gene: TRBD1
v_gene: TRBV11-2
j_gene: TRBJ1-1

CDR3aa: CARSPDSGTGGTQPQHF
CDR3nt: TGTGCCAGATCTCCCGATAGTGGGACAGGGGGCACTCAGCCCCAGCATTTT
abundance: few
d_gene: TRBD1
v_gene: TRBV19
j_gene: TRBJ1-5

CDR3aa: CASSPGLAGYREQYF
CDR3nt: TGTGCCAGCAGCCCCGGACTAGCGGGATATCGCGAGCAGTACTTC
abundance: NA
d_gene: TRBD2
v_gene: TRBV7-3
j_gene: TRBJ2-7

CDR3aa: CASSEEVEQFF
CDR3nt: TGTGCCAGCTCCGAAGAGGTTGAGCAGTTCTTC
abundance: NA
d_gene: NA
v_gene: TRBV12-3/TRBV12-4
j_gene: TRBJ2-1

CDR3aa: CASSPQGSYGYTF
CDR3nt: TGTGCCAGCAGCCCCCAGGGTTCCTATGGCTACACCTTC
abundance: many
d_gene: NA
v_gene: TRBV11-2
j_gene: TRBJ1-2

CDR3aa: CASSLAETQYF
CDR3nt: TGCGCCAGCAGCTTGGCGGAGACCCAGTACTTC
abundance: NA
d_gene: NA
v_gene: TRBV5-1
j_gene: TRBJ2-5

CDR3aa: CASSQDYRDIAERLREQYF
CDR3nt: TGCGCCAGCAGCCAAGACTACCGGGACATCGCGGAGCGCCTACGAGAGCAGTACTTC
abundance: once
d_gene: NA
v_gene: TRBV4-1
j_gene: TRBJ2-7

CDR3aa: CASAVGQGYEQYF
CDR3nt: TGTGCCAGCGCCGTGGGACAGGGGTACGAGCAGTACTTC
abundance: NA
d_gene: TRBD1
v_gene: TRBV11-3
j_gene: TRBJ2-7

CDR3aa: CASSLTLAGASYNEQFF
CDR3nt: TGTGCCAGCAGCTTAACACTAGCGGGAGCCTCCTACAATGAGCAGTTCTTC
abundance: NA
d_gene: TRBD2
v_gene: TRBV7-2
j_gene: TRBJ2-1

CDR3aa: CAIRQGLAQAYEQYF
CDR3nt: TGTGCCATCAGGCAGGGACTAGCGCAAGCCTACGAGCAGTACTTC
abundance: NA
d_gene: TRBD2
v_gene: TRBV10-3
j_gene: TRBJ2-7

CDR3aa: CASSFDGGSGNTQYF
CDR3nt: TGTGCCAGCAGCTTCGATGGCGGGTCAGGAAATACGCAGTATTTT
abundance: NA
d_gene: NA
v_gene: TRBV7-3
j_gene: TRBJ2-3

CDR3aa: CASETANTGELFF
CDR3nt: TGTGCCAGCGAGACTGCGAACACCGGGGAGCTGTTTTTT
abundance: NA
d_gene: NA
v_gene: TRBV12-3/TRBV12-4
j_gene: TRBJ2-2

CDR3aa: CASSLRYELQETQYF
CDR3nt: TGTGCCAGCAGCTTGCGGTACGAACTCCAAGAGACCCAGTACTTC
abundance: NA
d_gene: NA
v_gene: TRBV5-4
j_gene: TRBJ2-5

CDR3aa: CASSPQGNYGYTF
CDR3nt: TGTGCCAGCAGCCCCCAGGGGAACTATGGCTACACCTTC
abundance: few
d_gene: NA
v_gene: TRBV7-9
j_gene: TRBJ1-2

CDR3aa: CASRYSRGGDTQYF
CDR3nt: TGTGCCAGCAGATACTCGAGGGGAGGAGATACGCAGTATTTT
abundance: NA
d_gene: NA
v_gene: TRBV6-5
j_gene: TRBJ2-3

CDR3aa: CASSLRASGREFYNEQFF
CDR3nt: TGCGCCAGCAGCTTGAGGGCTAGCGGGAGGGAATTCTACAATGAGCAGTTCTTC
abundance: NA
d_gene: TRBD2
v_gene: TRBV5-1
j_gene: TRBJ2-1

CDR3aa: CASSLSGPDQPQHF
CDR3nt: TGTGCCAGCAGTTTATCGGGCCCCGATCAGCCCCAGCATTTT
abundance: NA
d_gene: NA
v_gene: TRBV27
j_gene: TRBJ1-5

CDR3aa: CASSPQTGLGETQYF
CDR3nt: TGTGCCAGCAGTCCCCAGACAGGGTTGGGAGAGACCCAGTACTTC
abundance: NA
d_gene: TRBD1
v_gene: TRBV28
j_gene: TRBJ2-5

CDR3aa: CASSQGGTEQYF
CDR3nt: TGTGCCAGCAGCCAAGGGGGGACAGAGCAGTACTTC
abundance: NA
d_gene: NA
v_gene: TRBV3-1/TRBV3-2
j_gene: TRBJ2-7

CDR3aa: CATSDLGLAEGLTTQYF
CDR3nt: TGTGCCACCAGTGATCTCGGACTAGCTGAAGGTCTGACTACGCAGTATTTT
abundance: NA
d_gene: TRBD2
v_gene: TRBV24-1
j_gene: TRBJ2-3

CDR3aa: CASSYTWTTMNTEAFF
CDR3nt: TGTGCCAGCAGTTACACCTGGACAACTATGAACACTGAAGCTTTCTTT
abundance: NA
d_gene: NA
v_gene: TRBV6-5
j_gene: TRBJ1-1

CDR3aa: CASSFGTGGHNEQFF
CDR3nt: TGTGCCAGCAGCTTCGGGACAGGGGGCCATAATGAGCAGTTCTTC
abundance: NA
d_gene: TRBD1
v_gene: TRBV5-4
j_gene: TRBJ2-1